Below, one T cell receptor beta chain is given with its context. Its antigen is not identified. This entry is derived from a study of response to subunit inactivated influenza vaccine. Study-wide results and caveats: The authors suggested that few new T cells are recruited per seasonal influenza vaccination.

Germline CDR1 SGHDN, CDR2 FVKESK. Between the trimmed V and J ends, which lost 4 bases and 8 bases, there was a span of 21 bases. The CDR3 covers 16 residues. TCRdb re-derived calls from the RT-PCR reads in MiXCR, one entry per CDR3 protein. In the table there are a few hundred thousand distinct CDR3 sequences, around 13% of which are singletons. The chain combines TRBV14 with TRBJ2-1; D may correspond to TRBD1 or TRBD2 (5 bases each). Here the sequenced sample was PBMCs from blood, taken 12 days after vaccination. The receptor's source is a man over 45 who received an inactivated influenza vaccine. CDR3 bases: TGTGCCAGCAGCCCCCGGGGCTATCCTCCCCCCCATGAGCAGTTCTTC. Translated: CASSPRGYPPPHEQFF.